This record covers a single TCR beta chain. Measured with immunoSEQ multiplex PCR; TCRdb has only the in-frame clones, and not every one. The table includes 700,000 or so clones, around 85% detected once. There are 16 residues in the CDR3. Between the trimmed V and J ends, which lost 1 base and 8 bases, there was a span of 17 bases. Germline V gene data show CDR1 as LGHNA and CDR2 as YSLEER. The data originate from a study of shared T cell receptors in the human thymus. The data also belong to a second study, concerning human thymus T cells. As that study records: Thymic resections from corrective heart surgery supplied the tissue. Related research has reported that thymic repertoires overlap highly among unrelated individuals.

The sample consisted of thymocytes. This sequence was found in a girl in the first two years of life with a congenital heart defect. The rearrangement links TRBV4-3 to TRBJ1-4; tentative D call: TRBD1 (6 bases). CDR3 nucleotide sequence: TGCGCCAGCAGCCAAGCCCCCACGGACAGAGGGGAAAAACTGTTTTTT. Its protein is CASSQAPTDRGEKLFF.